This T cell receptor beta chain was sequenced for a study of cytomegalovirus exposure and HLA in healthy donors. Study-level background: Across almost 400 genotyped donors, roughly 85% landed in the Caucasian-associated ancestry cluster. General study points: Generally TCR sequences proved uncommon, though certain public TCRs appeared in numerous donors. Earlier analysis looked at TCR beta V segments, and most were productive about 90% or about 30% of the time.

This clone was seen a handful of times. Its matching antigen is unknown. The PCR contained 60 Vbeta and 13 Jbeta primers. Some clones are missing from TCRdb's copy, which holds only in-frame ones; the method was immunoSEQ multiplex PCR. The sample includes 110,000 or so clones, 12% of them seen just once. Trimming took off 3 bases at V and 1 base at J, with 9 bases between the two ends. Germline loops: CDR1 ENHRY, CDR2 SYGVKD. There are 14 residues in the CDR3. This chain connects TRBV10-3 to TRBJ2-5; D may be TRBD2 (6 bases). Sequenced: PBMCs. This sequence was found in a man aged 35 to 55 in good health and CMV-seropositive. As DNA, the CDR3 is TGTGCCATCAGTGATAGGAGGGGCCAAGAGACCCAGTACTTC. It is translated as CAISDRRGQETQYF.